This section outlines one TCR beta chain sequence together with its context. This sample was included in a study of T cell responses to AZD1222 COVID-19 vaccine. Germline CDR1 and CDR2: LNHDA and SQIVND (reference sequence). This CDR3 spans 14 amino acids. Trimming removed 3 bases from V and 0 bases from J, with 9 bases in between. Assay: immunoSEQ multiplex PCR; the TCRdb copy retains only in-frame clones and omits some. The sample has 200,000 or so clones; 80% to 90% are singletons. The chain recombines TRBV19 with TRBJ2-7; D not resolved. The starting material was peripheral blood, obtained on day 0 of AZD1222 vaccination. The origin of this receptor is an adult in good health. CDR3 coding DNA: TGTGCCAGTAGTATTGAGTACGACTCCTACGAGCAGTACTTC. Its protein is CASSIEYDSYEQYF.